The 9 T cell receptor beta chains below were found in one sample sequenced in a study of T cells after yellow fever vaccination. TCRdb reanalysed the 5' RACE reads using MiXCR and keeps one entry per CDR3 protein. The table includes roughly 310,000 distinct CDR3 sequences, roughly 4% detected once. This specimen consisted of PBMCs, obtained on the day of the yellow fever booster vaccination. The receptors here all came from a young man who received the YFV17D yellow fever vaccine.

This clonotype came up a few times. CDR3 DNA: TGTGCCAGCAGAGACAGGCGGCACGAAAAACTGTTTTTT. It encodes CASRDRRHEKLFF. The rearrangement joins TRBV7-2 to TRBJ1-4; tentative D call: TRBD1 (6 bases). In germline, CDR1 is SGHTA, CDR2 FQGNSA. This CDR3 has 13 residues. V was pared by 6 bases and J by 8 bases, with 13 bases between.

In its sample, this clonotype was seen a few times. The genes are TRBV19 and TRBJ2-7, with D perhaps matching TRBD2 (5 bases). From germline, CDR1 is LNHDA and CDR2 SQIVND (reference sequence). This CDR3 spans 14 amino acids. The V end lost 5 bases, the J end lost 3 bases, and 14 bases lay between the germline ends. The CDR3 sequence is CASSSDLYNYEQYF. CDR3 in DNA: TGTGCCAGTAGTTCGGACTTGTATAACTACGAGCAGTACTTC.

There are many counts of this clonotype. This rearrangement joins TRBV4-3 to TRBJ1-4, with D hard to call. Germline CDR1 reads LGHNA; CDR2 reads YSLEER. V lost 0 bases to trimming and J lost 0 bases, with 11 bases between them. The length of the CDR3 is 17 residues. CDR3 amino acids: CASSQDLIPPTNEKLFF. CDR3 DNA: TGCGCCAGCAGCCAAGATTTGATACCTCCAACTAATGAAAAACTGTTTTTT.

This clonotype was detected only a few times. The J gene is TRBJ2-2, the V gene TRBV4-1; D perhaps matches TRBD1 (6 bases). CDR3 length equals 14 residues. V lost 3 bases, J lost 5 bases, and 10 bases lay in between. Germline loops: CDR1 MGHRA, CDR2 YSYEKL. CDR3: CASSHLQGTGELFF. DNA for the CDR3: TGCGCCAGCAGCCATCTACAGGGTACCGGGGAGCTGTTTTTT.

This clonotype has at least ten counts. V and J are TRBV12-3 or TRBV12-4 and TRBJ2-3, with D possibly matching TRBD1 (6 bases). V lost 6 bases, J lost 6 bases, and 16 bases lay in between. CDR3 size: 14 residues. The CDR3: CASRQRDTRDTQYF. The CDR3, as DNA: TGTGCCAGCAGACAACGGGACACGAGGGATACGCAGTATTTT.

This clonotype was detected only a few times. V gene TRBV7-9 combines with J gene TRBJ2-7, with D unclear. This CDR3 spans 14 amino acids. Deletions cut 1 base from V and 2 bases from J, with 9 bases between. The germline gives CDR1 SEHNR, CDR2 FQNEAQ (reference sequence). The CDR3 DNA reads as TGTGCCAGCAGCTTAGTTCTCCCGCCCTACGAGCAGTACTTC. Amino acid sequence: CASSLVLPPYEQYF.

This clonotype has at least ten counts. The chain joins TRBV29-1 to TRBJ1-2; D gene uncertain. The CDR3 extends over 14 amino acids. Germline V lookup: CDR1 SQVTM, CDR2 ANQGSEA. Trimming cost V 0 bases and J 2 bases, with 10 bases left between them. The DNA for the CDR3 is TGCAGCGTTGAAGATAGCGAGGCCAACTATGGCTACACCTTC. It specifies CSVEDSEANYGYTF.

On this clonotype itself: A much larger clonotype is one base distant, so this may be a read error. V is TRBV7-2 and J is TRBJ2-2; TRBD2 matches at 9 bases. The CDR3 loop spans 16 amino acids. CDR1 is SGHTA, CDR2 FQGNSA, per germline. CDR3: CASSYLAGVGTGEMFF. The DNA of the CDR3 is TGTGCCAGCAGCTATTTAGCGGGGGTAGGGACCGGGGAGATGTTTTTT.

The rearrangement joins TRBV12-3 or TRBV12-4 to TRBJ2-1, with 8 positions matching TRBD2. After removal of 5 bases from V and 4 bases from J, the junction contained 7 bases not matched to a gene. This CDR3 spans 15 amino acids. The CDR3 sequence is CASSTWRGAYNEQFF. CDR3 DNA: TGTGCCAGCAGTACTTGGCGGGGGGCTTACAATGAGCAGTTCTTC.